This T cell receptor beta chain was captured in a study of blood T cells in healthy people across ages. This clonotype occurred many times. A J-beta primer mix and a sample-barcoded 5' primer were used in a second PCR of about 7 to 12 cycles. TCRdb ran MiXCR on the 5' RACE reads and lists one entry per CDR3 protein. The sample holds roughly 1.7 million distinct CDR3 sequences, 30% to 35% seen once. V gave up 6 bases and J gave up 3 bases, with 14 bases separating them. CDR3 length: 14 residues. The clonotype comes from a woman aged 25 to 39 in good health. The chain joins TRBV12-3 or TRBV12-4 to TRBJ2-5; D may be TRBD1 or TRBD2 (6 bases each). What was sequenced was blood. CDR3: CASSRRGWEETQYF. The CDR3, as DNA: TGTGCCAGCAGCAGGAGGGGGTGGGAAGAGACCCAGTACTTC.